What follows are 15 T cell receptor beta chains derived from one specimen sequenced in a study of blood T cell repertoires in COVID-19. Libraries were prepared by immunoSEQ multiplex PCR; TCRdb keeps only in-frame clonotypes and omits some of them. The repertoire includes 390,000 or so clones, approximately 87% of them detected once, and 10% sits in the top ten. Input material: PBMCs or T cells enriched from blood (not recorded which). Every receptor here comes from a woman between 50 and 59 years old who had recovered from COVID-19.

In DNA, the CDR3 is TGTGCCAGCAGTTTCAGGGGGCAGGTCTTGCCCCTCCACTTT. Its translation is CASSFRGQVLPLHF. The J gene is TRBJ1-6, the V gene TRBV27; 8 positions match TRBD1. The CDR3 has 14 residues. Germline-derived CDR1 and CDR2 are MNHEY and SMNVEV (reference sequence). J gave up 13 bases and V 3 bases, and 8 bases lay outside the gene matches.

This chain uses TRBV4-1 with TRBJ1-5; possibly TRBD1 for D (5 bases). The CDR3 is 14 amino acids. Looked up from germline, CDR1 is MGHRA and CDR2 is YSYEKL. Trimming shortened V by 0 bases and J by 4 bases, and 7 bases separated the two germline ends. In DNA, the CDR3 is TGCGCCAGCAGCCAAGAGACAGCGAATCAGCCCCAGCATTTT. Translating it yields CASSQETANQPQHF.

CDR3 DNA sequence: TGTGCCAGCATCGGGGGATCTAATGAAAAACTGTTTTTT. Its translation: CASIGGSNEKLFF. This chain connects TRBV2 to TRBJ1-4; TRBD1 might be the D (5 bases). Germline loops: CDR1 SNHLY, CDR2 FYNNEI. Trimming stripped 7 bases from V and 3 bases from J, with 9 bases between. The CDR3 runs to 13 residues.

This rearrangement joins TRBV30 to TRBJ1-5; TRBD1 might be the D (6 bases). Looked up from germline, CDR1 is GTSNPN and CDR2 is SVGIG (reference sequence). This CDR3 is 13 amino acids long. Trimming took 2 bases from V and 6 from J, leaving 11 bases between them. DNA for the CDR3: TGTGCCTGGAGTTACCAAGGGGGTCAGCCCCAGCATTTT. It is translated as CAWSYQGGQPQHF.

This sequence joins TRBV7-8 and TRBJ2-5; the D gene is possibly TRBD2 (6 bases). The CDR3 is made up of 17 amino acids. The V end lost 5 bases, the J end lost 4 bases, and 23 bases lay between the germline ends. Looked up from germline, CDR1 is SGHVS and CDR2 is FQNEAQ. The CDR3 spells CASSQGRAGRLLETQYF. CDR3 in DNA: TGTGCCAGCAGCCAAGGGCGCGCGGGGAGGTTGTTAGAGACCCAGTACTTC.

This chain joins TRBV28 and TRBJ1-5; tentative D call: TRBD1 (6 bases). V gave up 5 bases and J gave up 3 bases, with 29 bases separating them. CDR1 is MDHEN, CDR2 SYDVKM, per germline. The CDR3 extends over 20 amino acids. CDR3 sequence: CASSIIWGGGDRHVNQPQHF. Written as DNA, the CDR3 is TGTGCCAGCAGTATTATATGGGGAGGGGGGGACCGACACGTCAATCAGCCCCAGCATTTT.

J is TRBJ1-3 and V is TRBV4-2, with D possibly being TRBD1 (5 bases). In germline, CDR1 is LGHNA, CDR2 YNFKEQ. V was pared by 1 base and J by 0 bases, with 13 bases between. The CDR3 runs 17 residues. CDR3 loop: CASSQARRQSSGNTIYF. CDR3 sequence (DNA): TGTGCCAGCAGCCAAGCTCGCCGACAGTCCTCTGGAAACACCATATATTTT.

The CDR3 DNA sequence: TGTGCCAGCGCTTCCGGGACAGGGCACACAGATACGCAGTATTTT. Amino acids: CASASGTGHTDTQYF. V and J are TRBV6-5 and TRBJ2-3; TRBD1 matches 9 bases. This CDR3 region has 15 residues. Germline V gene data show CDR1 as MNHEY and CDR2 as SVGAGI. With 8 bases clipped from V and 2 bases from J, the junction kept 8 bases outside the gene matches.

The chain has TRBV7-6 and TRBJ1-4, with TRBD1 identical over 7 bases. V trimming: 5 bases; J trimming: 4 bases; junction bases outside the gene matches: 7. Germline CDR1 is SGHVS and CDR2 is FNYEAQ. There are 15 residues in the CDR3. CDR3 in DNA: TGTGCCAGCAGCCAGGGGGGCGGAAATAATGAAAAACTGTTTTTT. This gives the protein CASSQGGGNNEKLFF. Full variable domain (missing parts from reference TRBV7-6 and TRBJ1-4): GAGVSQSPRYKVTKRGQDVALRCDPISGHVSLYWYRQALGQGPEFLTYFNYEAQQDKSGLPNDRFSAERPEGSISTLTIQRTEQRDSAMYRCASSQGGGNNEKLFFGSGTQLSVL.

The rearrangement joins TRBV7-9 to TRBJ1-5; D remains unclear. Germline-derived CDR1 and CDR2 are SEHNR and FQNEAQ (reference sequence). This CDR3 has 17 amino acids. Trimming stripped 6 bases from V and 4 bases from J, with 22 bases between. The CDR3 sequence: CASRQRTVKLRNQPQHF. The CDR3 bases are TGTGCCAGCAGACAAAGGACTGTAAAACTTCGGAATCAGCCCCAGCATTTT.

V gene TRBV28 combines with J gene TRBJ1-2; D is unresolved. The V gene lost 3 bases and the J gene lost 5 bases, with 7 bases spanning the gap. This CDR3 has 12 residues. Germline V gives CDR1 MDHEN, CDR2 SYDVKM. The chain's CDR3 is CASSFRFYGYTF. CDR3 nucleotides: TGTGCCAGCAGTTTTCGGTTTTATGGCTACACCTTC.

The CDR3 bases are TGTGCCTGGAGGCGGACAGAGGAAAATGGCTACACCTTC. Residues: CAWRRTEENGYTF. The chain recombines TRBV30 with TRBJ1-2, with D tentatively TRBD1 (6 bases). The germline V gene has CDR1 GTSNPN and CDR2 SVGIG (reference sequence). Between the trimmed V and J ends, which lost 3 bases and 6 bases, there was a span of 14 bases. This CDR3 is 13 amino acids long.

The chain carries TRBV28 and TRBJ1-2, with 9 bases fitting TRBD1. Germline V CDR1 and CDR2: MDHEN, SYDVKM. The CDR3 extends over 15 amino acids. V gave up 2 bases and J gave up 6 bases; unmatched junction bases: 7. CDR3 in DNA: TGTGCCAGCAGTTTAAACCTTGGGGACAGGGATGGCTACACCTTC. Protein sequence: CASSLNLGDRDGYTF.

J is TRBJ2-1 and V is TRBV4-1; TRBD2 matches 7 bases. The CDR3 sequence is 16 residues long. V shed 3 bases, J shed 4 bases, and the junction held 9 bases outside the gene matches. CDR1 is MGHRA and CDR2 is YSYEKL in the germline V gene. In DNA, the CDR3 is TGCGCCAGCAGCCATACTCGGGGGGAATCGTACAATGAGCAGTTCTTC. Translated: CASSHTRGESYNEQFF.

This clone was seen once. The genes are TRBV4-2 and TRBJ2-1, with 7 bases lining up with TRBD1. J was trimmed by 4 bases and V by 0 bases; bases with no gene match: 6. There are 16 residues in the CDR3. Germline V gene lookup returns CDR1 LGHNA and CDR2 YNFKEQ. The CDR3 DNA is TGTGCCAGCAGCCAAGATGAAAGACAGGGATACAATGAGCAGTTCTTC. It encodes CASSQDERQGYNEQFF.